This TCR beta chain is from a study of blood T cell repertoires in COVID-19. Background on the study: The analysed material was cDNA or gDNA that came from T cells, B-cell-depleted T cells, or PBMCs.

Unmatched junction bases numbered 8, after V lost 0 bases and J lost 15 bases. Germline loops: CDR1 LNHNV, CDR2 YYDKDF (reference sequence). The CDR3 is made up of 14 amino acids. Under the authors' procedure: It was from reference gene primer amplification that nucleated cell counts were estimated. The method was immunoSEQ multiplex PCR; TCRdb's version includes in-frame clones alone and lacks a portion of them. D and trimming come from the DNA, and the V and J calls and clone size come from that table. The sample contains around 130,000 clones, around 87% of which appear only once. Sequencing input: peripheral blood. The receptor was derived from a woman in her fifties or sixties who had recovered from COVID-19. This chain connects TRBV15 to TRBJ2-1, with 10 bases lining up with TRBD1. The CDR3 sequence: CATSREGTGAPPFF. DNA for the CDR3: TGTGCCACCAGCAGAGAGGGGACAGGGGCCCCGCCGTTCTTC.